This record concerns one T cell receptor (beta chain) sequence. There is no known antigen for this receptor. This clone may be a read error of a much larger clone one base away. This specimen belongs to a study of CD8+CD57+ T cells in acquired aplastic anemia (dated 2018 in TCRdb). Looking at the study overall: A mean of approximately 3 ug of DNA, ranging from roughly 0.19 to 30 ug, was extracted from sorted CD4+ and CD8+ cells. Mean read counts for healthy donor samples were roughly 10 million for CD4+ cells and 11.0 million for CD8+ cells.

Profiling of TCR beta VDJ combinations and CDR3 sequences used genomic DNA as the template. An Illumina HiSeq 2000 was the platform used for TCR repertoire sequencing. The authors' pipeline ran thus. Repertoire assessment relied on Simpson's diversity index, CDR3 size and DJ length profiles, and TRBV/TRBJ rearrangement plots. Whichever DNA sequence was most abundant in the deep sequencing data was defined as the immunodominant clone. CDR3 amino acid sequences were checked for sharing between subjects and were compared against published repertoires and the VDJdb database. TCRdb cleaned the public reads at Q25 with fastp, built clones with MiXCR and kept in-frame beta chains. Rows merge per CDR3 protein into single entries with the most common DNA and genes. Here the V and J calls rest on TCRdb's processing, not on the authors' analysis. This sample is represented by about 200,000 distinct CDR3 sequences; almost 35% of them were singletons. The leading ten clones occupy 0.95% to 1.2% of the sample.

The study deep-sequenced TCR repertoires of sorted CD4+ and CD8+ blood T cells from severe aplastic anemia patients and healthy subjects. Ficoll-Paque density gradient centrifugation was used to isolate peripheral blood mononuclear cells. Before DNA extraction, CD4+ and CD8+ T cells were sorted with FACS or magnetic beads. General findings and caveats noted by the study authors: Roughly 30 CD8+ CDR3 sequences were found to be shared between patients and controls, but these sequences appeared to be highly expressed in patients and within the immunodominant clones of the patients. CD8+ Simpson's diversity did not differ significantly between patients and healthy controls (P=0.060).

Input material: sorted CD4+, CD8+, or CD8+CD57+ T cells (not recorded which) from PBMCs. This TCR was sampled from a human donor in good health, serving as a control.

The DNA reads as follows: TGTGCCAGTAGTTCGAATCTCGGTGGCTACACCTTC. This codes for CASSSNLGGYTF. The chain couples TRBV19 to TRBJ1-2, with no reliable assignment of the D segment. V is reduced by 5 bases and J by 7 bases, leaving a spacing of 11 bases between them. The CDR3 starts with the cysteine, ends with the phenylalanine, and has 12 residues. Kept here is only the CDR3 DNA, which spans 36 bases and is read in frame from base 1. Looking up the germline V gene (reference sequence) yields CDR1 LNHDA and CDR2 SQIVND.